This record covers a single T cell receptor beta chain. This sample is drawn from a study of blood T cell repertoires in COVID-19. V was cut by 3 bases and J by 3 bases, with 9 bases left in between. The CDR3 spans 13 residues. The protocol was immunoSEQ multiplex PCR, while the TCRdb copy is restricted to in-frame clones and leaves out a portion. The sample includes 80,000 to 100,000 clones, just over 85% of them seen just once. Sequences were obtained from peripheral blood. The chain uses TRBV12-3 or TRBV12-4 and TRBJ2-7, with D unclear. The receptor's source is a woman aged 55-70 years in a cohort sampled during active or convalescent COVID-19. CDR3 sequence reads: CASSFSSLYEQYF. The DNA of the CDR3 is TGTGCCAGCAGTTTCAGTTCCCTCTACGAGCAGTACTTC.